The 19 T cell receptor beta chains below were found in one sample sequenced in a study of blood T cell repertoires in COVID-19. This table comes from immunoSEQ multiplex PCR, and its TCRdb copy is limited to in-frame clones, with some not included. The sample shows about 81,000 clones, approximately 89% of them seen only once. Sequenced sample: peripheral blood. These receptors all stem from a man in his 70s with active or convalescent COVID-19.

The chain has TRBV5-1 and TRBJ2-5, with 10 positions matching TRBD2. Germline CDR1 SGHRS, CDR2 YFSETQ. This CDR3 spans 16 amino acids. V lost 1 base, J lost 1 base, and 4 bases stayed unmatched. CDR3 sequence: CASSLMASGGQETQYF. The CDR3 DNA sequence: TGCGCCAGCAGCTTGATGGCTAGCGGGGGCCAAGAGACCCAGTACTTC.

The rearrangement links TRBV28 to TRBJ1-1, with unresolved D. V was cut by 7 bases and J by 8 bases, with 14 bases left in between. Looked up from germline, CDR1 is MDHEN and CDR2 is SYDVKM. This CDR3 spans 12 amino acids. This chain's CDR3 is CASTVLGEEAFF. The CDR3 region has the DNA TGTGCCAGCACCGTACTGGGCGAAGAAGCTTTCTTT.

The chain has TRBV6-5 and TRBJ1-2, with D perhaps TRBD1 (5 bases). The germline CDR1 and CDR2 sequences are MNHEY and SVGAGI. V was cut by 10 bases and J by 3 bases, with 15 bases left in between. The CDR3 totals 13 residues. The DNA for the CDR3 is TGTGCCACCTACCCAGGGCCCCACTATGGCTACACCTTC. Protein product: CATYPGPHYGYTF.

The chain uses TRBV14 and TRBJ2-7; a weak D match, TRBD1 (5 bases). Germline loops: CDR1 SGHDN, CDR2 FVKESK. CDR3 length: 15 amino acids. Trimming stripped 0 bases from V and 1 base from J, with 10 bases between. CDR3 coding DNA: TGTGCCAGCAGCCAAGAGGGGCAGGTATCCTACGAGCAGTACTTC. As protein: CASSQEGQVSYEQYF.

The V and J genes are TRBV6-6 and TRBJ1-1; maybe TRBD1 (5 bases). The germline gives CDR1 MNHNY, CDR2 SVGAGI (reference sequence). V shed 7 bases and J shed 3 bases, with 12 bases lying between them. The CDR3 has 13 residues. The CDR3 sequence: CASTPRGDTEAFF. DNA of the CDR3: TGTGCCAGCACCCCACGGGGGGACACTGAAGCTTTCTTT.

This clone appeared once. The V gene is TRBV15, the J gene TRBJ2-3, with D possibly matching TRBD2 (5 bases). Germline loops: CDR1 LNHNV, CDR2 YYDKDF (reference sequence). Trimming pared 1 base from V and 5 bases from J, leaving 10 bases between. This CDR3 comprises 14 residues. The CDR3 nucleotides are TGTGCCACCAGCAGAGGAGGAGGCCTAGATACGCAGTATTTT. Translating gives CATSRGGGLDTQYF.

The chain combines TRBV7-6 with TRBJ1-1, with 7 bases identical to TRBD1. The V gene end was trimmed by 5 bases and the J gene end by 4 bases; junction bases not matched to a gene: 19. The germline V gene has CDR1 SGHVS and CDR2 FNYEAQ. The CDR3 length is 18 residues. CDR3 DNA: TGTGCCAGCAGCCCCCCACACGACACAGGGGAAGAGGGCACTGAAGCTTTCTTT. It yields the protein CASSPPHDTGEEGTEAFF.

This chain links TRBV5-1 with TRBJ1-6; no reliable D call. Germline loops: CDR1 SGHRS, CDR2 YFSETQ. CDR3 length equals 16 residues. V was clipped by 2 bases and J by 3 bases, with 12 bases between them. CDR3 in DNA: TGCGCCAGCAGCTTTGGAGGCGCTCTCTATAATTCACCCCTCCACTTT. Its translation: CASSFGGALYNSPLHF.

The chain is built from TRBV2 and TRBJ2-5, with D maybe TRBD2 (6 bases). V shed 1 base and J shed 3 bases, with 15 bases lying between them. Germline values: CDR1 SNHLY, CDR2 FYNNEI. CDR3 length: 16 amino acids. The CDR3 is CASSEGGGGVKETQYF. The CDR3 DNA reads as TGTGCCAGCAGTGAAGGGGGAGGCGGGGTCAAAGAGACCCAGTACTTC.

The chain joins TRBV7-3 to TRBJ2-6; perhaps TRBD1 as D (6 bases). Trimming took 2 bases from V and 3 from J, leaving 11 bases between them. The V gene's germline CDR1 is SGHTA and CDR2 FQGTGA. The CDR3 is 16 residues long. The CDR3 DNA reads as TGTGCCAGCAGCTTACCCACAGGGTATGGGGCCAACGTCCTGACTTTC. It translates to CASSLPTGYGANVLTF.

The chain combines TRBV6-2 or TRBV6-3 with TRBJ2-4; D not certain. CDR3 size: 17 residues. V was trimmed by 2 bases and J by 6 bases, leaving 20 bases between them. The germline V gene encodes CDR1 MNHEY and CDR2 SVGEGT. The CDR3 sequence: CASSYPHSVETGNIQYF. The CDR3 DNA reads TGTGCCAGCAGTTACCCGCATAGTGTAGAAACGGGAAACATTCAGTACTTC.

The J gene is TRBJ2-7, the V gene TRBV6-1, with TRBD2 identical over 7 bases. Germline V gene data show CDR1 as MNHNS and CDR2 as SASEGT. The CDR3 covers 15 residues. Germline trimming cut 2 bases from V and 2 bases from J; bases unmatched to any gene: 6. The CDR3 DNA is TGTGCCAGCAGTGAATATTGGGGGGGGGCCTACGAGCAGTACTTC. Its protein product is CASSEYWGGAYEQYF.

J is TRBJ2-7 and V is TRBV12-5; possible D gene TRBD2, 7 bases. This CDR3 spans 17 amino acids. From germline, CDR1 is LGHNT and CDR2 FRNRAP. Trimming cost V 0 bases and J 5 bases, with 20 bases left between them. CDR3 in amino acids: CASGLVEGGAISNEQYF. The CDR3 DNA sequence: TGTGCTAGTGGTTTGGTAGAAGGGGGGGCAATATCGAACGAGCAGTACTTC.

J is TRBJ1-1 and V is TRBV19, with 8 positions matching TRBD1. The J segment lost 5 bases and the V segment lost 8 bases, leaving 1 base of the junction unmatched. The CDR3 has 11 amino acids. CDR1 and CDR2 from the germline V gene are LNHDA and SQIVND (reference sequence). CDR3 in amino acids: CASYRGTEAFF. CDR3 nucleotides: TGTGCCAGTTACAGGGGGACTGAAGCTTTCTTT.

This sequence joins TRBV6-2 or TRBV6-3 and TRBJ1-3, with TRBD1 identical over 8 bases. The CDR3 totals 16 residues. From germline, CDR1 is MNHEY and CDR2 SVGEGT. V lost 5 bases, J lost 0 bases, and 6 bases stayed unmatched. CDR3 bases: TGTGCCAGCAGTCTTGGACAGGGAACCTCTGGAAACACCATATATTTT. Protein sequence: CASSLGQGTSGNTIYF.

The chain uses TRBV4-3 and TRBJ2-1, with 9 bases matching TRBD2. V lost 0 bases and J lost 0; bases outside the gene matches: 12. Germline loops: CDR1 LGHNA, CDR2 YSLEER. The CDR3 spans 20 residues. CDR3 DNA: TGCGCCAGCAGCCAAGACCGGAGCGGGGGGCTGCCTAGCTCCTACAATGAGCAGTTCTTC. It yields the protein CASSQDRSGGLPSSYNEQFF.

The V and J genes are TRBV7-8 and TRBJ1-2; 7 bases align to TRBD1. V lost 2 bases, J lost 1 base, and 7 bases stayed unmatched. CDR1 and CDR2 (germline): SGHVS, FQNEAQ. The CDR3 is made up of 16 amino acids. CDR3 amino acids: CASSLSRDRDNYGYTF. The CDR3 bases are TGTGCCAGCAGCTTATCTAGGGACAGAGATAACTATGGCTACACCTTC.

This clone came up once. The rearrangement links TRBV30 to TRBJ1-4; D uncertain. CDR1 is GTSNPN, CDR2 SVGIG, per germline (reference sequence). Trimming removed 5 bases from V and 8 bases from J, with 9 bases in between. The CDR3 runs to 11 residues. Written as DNA, the CDR3 is TGTGCCTGGGCCGTACAGGAAAAACTGTTTTTT. Encoded protein: CAWAVQEKLFF.

The CDR3 sequence: CASSPTYYYGYTF. CDR3 DNA: TGTGCCAGCAGTCCAACATATTACTATGGCTACACCTTC. V and J are TRBV27 and TRBJ1-2, with D uncertain. Trimming cost V 5 bases and J 3 bases, with 10 bases left between them. Germline CDR1 is MNHEY and CDR2 is SMNVEV (reference sequence). The CDR3 spans 13 residues.